Listed below are T cell receptor beta chains from one sample, sequenced in a study of blood T cell repertoires in COVID-19. Sequencing used immunoSEQ multiplex PCR; TCRdb keeps in-frame clones, though not all of them. The data show 350,000 to 400,000 clones, with around 91% seen just once and roughly 1% held by the top ten. Input material: PBMCs or T cells enriched from blood (not recorded which). The source is a man aged 18 to 30 who had recovered from COVID-19. CDR3s include the opening cysteine and the closing phenylalanine or tryptophan. The D gene is left open where the match is weak. Clone size is not always given. Where it is, it says once, few, many or a class for expanded clones.

>.|TRBJ1-5|TRBV5-8|TRBD1
TGTGCCAGCAGCTGGACGCTGGGACAGAAAGGTCAGCCCCAGCATTTT
CASSWTLGQKGQPQHF
>.|TRBJ2-7|TRBV14|.
TGTGCCAGCAGCCAAGACCAGCGGCAGTTCTACGAGCAGTACTTC
CASSQDQRQFYEQYF
>.|TRBJ2-7|TRBV27|TRBD2
TGTGCCAGCACCCCCTTACTAGCGGGAGTAGGCGAGCAGTACTTC
CASTPLLAGVGEQYF
>.|TRBJ2-1|TRBV7-2|TRBD2
TGTGCCAGCAGCTTAGCTAGCGGGCTATACAATGAGCAGTTCTTC
CASSLASGLYNEQFF
>few|TRBJ2-7|TRBV15|.
TGTGCCACCAGCAGAGATAGTGAGATCACCTACGAGCAGTACTTC
CATSRDSEITYEQYF
>.|TRBJ2-3|TRBV11-3|TRBD1
TGTGCCAGCACCTTAGAGTCTGGGACAGGGGGCTATCGGGCGCAGTATTTT
CASTLESGTGGYRAQYF
>.|TRBJ1-2|TRBV6-5|.
TGTGCCAGCAGGGAGACGGCCCGACGGGACTATGGCTACACCTTC
CASRETARRDYGYTF
>.|TRBJ1-2|TRBV19|TRBD1
TGTGCCAGTAGTATTACAGGGGGCGTTTCTAACTATGGCTACACCTTC
CASSITGGVSNYGYTF
>.|TRBJ1-1|TRBV29-1|TRBD1
TGCAGCGTCGGTGACAGGGTGAACACTGAAGCTTTCTTT
CSVGDRVNTEAFF
>.|TRBJ1-1|TRBV6-5|.
TGTGCCAGCAACCGCAGGGGATCGAACACTGAAGCTTTCTTT
CASNRRGSNTEAFF
>.|TRBJ2-1|TRBV7-9|.
TGTGCCAGCAGCTTGGAACCATTAGCCCGAGGTGAGCAGTTCTTC
CASSLEPLARGEQFF
>.|TRBJ1-4|TRBV4-1|.
TGCGCCAGCAGCCACTCCAGCAGGGGCGCAAACGAAAAACTGTTTTTT
CASSHSSRGANEKLFF
>.|TRBJ1-2|TRBV15|.
TGTGCCACCAGCAGAGAATCAGGGGCCGGGGGCTACACCTTC
CATSRESGAGGYTF
>once|TRBJ2-3|TRBV4-3|.
TGCGCCAGCAGCCAAGGGACTCACACAGATACGCAGTATTTT
CASSQGTHTDTQYF
>.|TRBJ1-2|TRBV7-3|TRBD1
TGTGCCAGCAGCCGGGACAGGGGAGAAGGCTACACCTTC
CASSRDRGEGYTF
>.|TRBJ2-2|TRBV10-3|TRBD2
TGTGCCATCAGTGAGGGACTAGCGGGAGCAATCGGGGAGCTGTTTTTT
CAISEGLAGAIGELFF
>.|TRBJ2-5|TRBV5-1|.
TGCGCCAGCAGCTTTTCCTCCGAGACCCAGTACTTC
CASSFSSETQYF
>.|TRBJ1-1|TRBV19|.
TGTGCCAGTAGTATAGATGGAGCCCCGCGGGCTTTCTTT
CASSIDGAPRAFF
>.|TRBJ1-2|TRBV29-1|TRBD1
TGCAGCGTTCGGGACAGACGTTATGGCTACACCTTC
CSVRDRRYGYTF
>once|TRBJ2-2|TRBV18|.
TGTGCCAGCTCACCCATAGGGGCGACCACCGGGGAGCTGTTTTTT
CASSPIGATTGELFF
>few|TRBJ2-2|TRBV28|.
TGTGCCAGCATGGACAGTACCACCGGGGAGCTGTTTTTT
CASMDSTTGELFF
>once|TRBJ1-2|TRBV4-2|.
TGTGCCAGCAGCCAAGTTTTAAGAGGGGAGGCGTCCAACTATGGCTACACCTTC
CASSQVLRGEASNYGYTF
>.|TRBJ2-6|TRBV5-1|TRBD1
TGCGCCAGCAGCTCGGGGACAGGGGGCGCTTTTGGGGCCAACGTCCTGACTTTC
CASSSGTGGAFGANVLTF
>.|TRBJ1-5|TRBV6-2/TRBV6-3|.
TGTGCCAGCAGTCGATCAGGTAGCGGCAATCAGCCCCAGCATTTT
CASSRSGSGNQPQHF
>.|TRBJ1-3|TRBV30|.
TGTGCCTGGACCGACAGGAGCTCTGGAAACACCATATATTTT
CAWTDRSSGNTIYF
>.|TRBJ2-7|TRBV7-9|.
TGTGCCAGCAGCTTAGCGAAGGGAAGGGGCTCCTACGAGCAGTACTTC
CASSLAKGRGSYEQYF
>.|TRBJ2-3|TRBV12-3/TRBV12-4|TRBD2
TGTGCCAGCGCTAGCGGGGTCACAGATACGCAGTATTTT
CASASGVTDTQYF
>.|TRBJ2-3|TRBV5-1|TRBD2
TGCGCCAGCAGCTCGGGACTAGCAGAGGCAGATACGCAGTATTTT
CASSSGLAEADTQYF
>.|TRBJ1-5|TRBV5-8|.
TGTGCCAGCAGCTCAACCGGGACAACTAATCAGCCCCAGCATTTT
CASSSTGTTNQPQHF
>.|TRBJ2-5|TRBV5-1|TRBD1
TGCGCCAGCAGCCCCCGGGACAGTAAGAAAGAGACCCAGTACTTC
CASSPRDSKKETQYF
>.|TRBJ1-2|TRBV18|.
TGTGCCAGCTCACCGGTCGAATTAGCTAACTATGGCTACACCTTC
CASSPVELANYGYTF
>.|TRBJ2-7|TRBV5-6|.
TGTGCCAGCAGCTTACCGGGTTACGAGCAGTACTTC
CASSLPGYEQYF
>.|TRBJ2-7|TRBV5-4|.
TGTGCCAGCAGCTTGGAGCCGAGCTCCTACGAGCAGTACTTC
CASSLEPSSYEQYF
>.|TRBJ1-1|TRBV5-1|TRBD1
TGCGCCAGCAGCATTCCCGGGACAGGGGGCGCAGAAGCTTTCTTT
CASSIPGTGGAEAFF